This T cell receptor beta chain was recorded in a study of spatial heterogeneity in lung cancer. TCRdb re-called the 5' RACE reads with MiXCR, one entry per CDR3 protein. The sample holds tens of thousands of distinct CDR3 sequences, less than 8.5% seen once. Time point specified: sample taken at primary tumor resection. Frozen PBMC, nontumor lung or tumor provided whole RNA, which was sequenced unsorted. This clonotype occurred many times. The source of this sequence is a female donor with early-stage non-small cell lung cancer. The sequencing used PBMCs, collected at surgery.

CDR3 nucleotide sequence: TGTGCCAGCAGCCAAGGGACTATAACGACCCAGTACTTC. Translation gives CASSQGTITTQYF. The chain uses TRBV3-1 and TRBJ2-5; the D gene is possibly TRBD2 (6 bases). Germline V lookup: CDR1 LGHDT, CDR2 YNNKEL (reference sequence). The CDR3 is 13 residues long. With 1 base removed from V and 7 bases from J, the gap between germline ends came to 10 bases.